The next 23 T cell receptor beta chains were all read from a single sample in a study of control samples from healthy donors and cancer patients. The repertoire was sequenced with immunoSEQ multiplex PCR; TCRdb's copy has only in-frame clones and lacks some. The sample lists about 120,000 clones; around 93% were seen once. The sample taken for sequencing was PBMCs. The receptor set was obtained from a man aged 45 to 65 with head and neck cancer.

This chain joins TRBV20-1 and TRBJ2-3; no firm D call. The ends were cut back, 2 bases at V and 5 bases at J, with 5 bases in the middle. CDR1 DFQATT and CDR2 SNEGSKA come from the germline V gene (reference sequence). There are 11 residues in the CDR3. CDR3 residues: CSARLGDTQYF. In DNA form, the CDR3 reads TGCAGTGCTAGATTAGGAGATACGCAGTATTTT.

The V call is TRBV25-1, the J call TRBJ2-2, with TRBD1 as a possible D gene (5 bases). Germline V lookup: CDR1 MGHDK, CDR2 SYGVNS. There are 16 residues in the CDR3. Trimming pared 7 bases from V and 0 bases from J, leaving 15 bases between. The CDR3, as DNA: TGTGCCAGCACAGACAGACCCCTAGCGAACACCGGGGAGCTGTTTTTT. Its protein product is CASTDRPLANTGELFF. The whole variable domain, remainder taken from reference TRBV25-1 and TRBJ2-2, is EADIYQTPRYLVIGTGKKITLECSQTMGHDKMYWYQQDPGMELHLIHYSYGVNSTEKGDLSSESTVSRIRTEHFPLTLESARPSHTSQYLCASTDRPLANTGELFFGEGSRLTVL.

CDR3 sequence: CASSQRRGGGGWTEAFF. The CDR3 nucleotides are TGCGCCAGCAGCCAGCGCCGTGGAGGGGGCGGATGGACTGAAGCTTTCTTT. This chain joins TRBV4-3 and TRBJ1-1; TRBD1 matches 7 bases. V lost 3 bases and J lost 5; bases outside the gene matches: 15. This CDR3 is built from 17 residues. Germline V gene lookup returns CDR1 LGHNA and CDR2 YSLEER.

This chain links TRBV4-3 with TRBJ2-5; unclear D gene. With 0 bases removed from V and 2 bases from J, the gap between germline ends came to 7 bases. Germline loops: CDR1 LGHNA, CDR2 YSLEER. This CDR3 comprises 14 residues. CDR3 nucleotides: TGCGCCAGCAGCCAAGAAGTCAGTCAAGAGACCCAGTACTTC. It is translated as CASSQEVSQETQYF.

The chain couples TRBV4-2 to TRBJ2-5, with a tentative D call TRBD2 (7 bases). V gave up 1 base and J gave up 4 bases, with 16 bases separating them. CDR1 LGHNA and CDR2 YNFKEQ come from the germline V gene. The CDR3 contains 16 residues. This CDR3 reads CASSQVRGGRGETQYF. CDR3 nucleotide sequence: TGTGCCAGCAGCCAAGTTAGGGGGGGCCGGGGAGAGACCCAGTACTTC.

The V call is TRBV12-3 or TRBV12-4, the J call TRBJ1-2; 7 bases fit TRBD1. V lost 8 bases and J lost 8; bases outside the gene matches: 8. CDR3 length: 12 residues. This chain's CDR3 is CASPKGAWGYTF. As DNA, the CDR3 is TGTGCCAGCCCCAAGGGGGCTTGGGGCTACACCTTC.

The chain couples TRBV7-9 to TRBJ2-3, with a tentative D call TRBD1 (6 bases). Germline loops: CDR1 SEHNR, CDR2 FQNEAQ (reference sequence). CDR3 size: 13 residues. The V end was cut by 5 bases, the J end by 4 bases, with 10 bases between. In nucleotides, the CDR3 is TGTGCCAGCAGCCCGGACAGCTCAGATACGCAGTATTTT. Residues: CASSPDSSDTQYF. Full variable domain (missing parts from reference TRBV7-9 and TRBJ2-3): DTGVSQNPRHKITKRGQNVTFRCDPISEHNRLYWYRQTLGQGPEFLTYFQNEAQLEKSRLLSDRFSAERPKGSFSTLEIQRTEQGDSAMYLCASSPDSSDTQYFGPGTRLTVL.

The CDR3 sequence: CASSNPGGSFGGGSPLHF. The CDR3 DNA reads TGTGCCAGTTCAAACCCGGGAGGCTCATTCGGCGGCGGTTCACCCCTCCACTTT. V is TRBV2 and J is TRBJ1-6; no firm D call. The germline V gene encodes CDR1 SNHLY and CDR2 FYNNEI. The germline V and J ends were trimmed by 9 bases and 9 bases, with 30 bases remaining between them. The CDR3 extends over 18 amino acids.

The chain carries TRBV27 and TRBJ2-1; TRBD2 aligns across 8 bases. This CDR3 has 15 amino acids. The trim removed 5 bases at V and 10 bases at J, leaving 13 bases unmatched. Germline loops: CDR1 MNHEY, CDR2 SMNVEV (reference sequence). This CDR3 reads CASSPRGGRDLEQFF. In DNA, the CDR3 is TGTGCCAGCAGTCCTCGGGGGGGCCGGGACTTAGAGCAGTTCTTC.

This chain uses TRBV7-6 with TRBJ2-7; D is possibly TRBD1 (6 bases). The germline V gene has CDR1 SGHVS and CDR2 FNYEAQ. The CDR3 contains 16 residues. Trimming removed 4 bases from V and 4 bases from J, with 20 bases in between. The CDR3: CASSSGLGATGYEQYF. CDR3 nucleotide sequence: TGTGCCAGCAGCTCCGGCCTGGGGGCAACGGGGTACGAGCAGTACTTC.

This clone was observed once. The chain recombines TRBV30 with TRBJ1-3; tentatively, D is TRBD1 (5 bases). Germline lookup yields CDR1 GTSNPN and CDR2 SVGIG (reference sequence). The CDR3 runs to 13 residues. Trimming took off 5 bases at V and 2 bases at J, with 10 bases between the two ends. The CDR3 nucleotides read TGTGCCTGGCAACAGGTGACTGGAAACACCATATATTTT. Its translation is CAWQQVTGNTIYF.

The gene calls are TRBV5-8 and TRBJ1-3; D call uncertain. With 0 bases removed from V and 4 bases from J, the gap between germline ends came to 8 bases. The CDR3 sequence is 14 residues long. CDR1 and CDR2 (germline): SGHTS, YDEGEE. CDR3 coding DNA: TGTGCCAGCAGCTTGGAGGGTACCGGAAACACCATATATTTT. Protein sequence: CASSLEGTGNTIYF.

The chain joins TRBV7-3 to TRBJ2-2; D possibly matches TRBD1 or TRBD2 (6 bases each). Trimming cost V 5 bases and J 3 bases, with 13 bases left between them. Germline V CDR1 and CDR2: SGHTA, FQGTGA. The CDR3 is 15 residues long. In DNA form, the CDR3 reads TGTGCCAGCAGCCCCTCAAGGGGGGACACCGGGGAGCTGTTTTTT. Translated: CASSPSRGDTGELFF.

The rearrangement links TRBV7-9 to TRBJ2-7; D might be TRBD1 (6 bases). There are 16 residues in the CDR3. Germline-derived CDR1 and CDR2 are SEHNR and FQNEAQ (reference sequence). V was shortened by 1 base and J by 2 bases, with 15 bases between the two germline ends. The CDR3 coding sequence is TGTGCCAGCAGCTTAGAGACAGGTCAATTCCCCTACGAGCAGTACTTC. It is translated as CASSLETGQFPYEQYF.

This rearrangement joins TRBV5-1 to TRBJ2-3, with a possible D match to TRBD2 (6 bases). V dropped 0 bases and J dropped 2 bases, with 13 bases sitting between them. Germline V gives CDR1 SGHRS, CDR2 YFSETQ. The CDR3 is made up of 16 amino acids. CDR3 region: CASSLVAGLNTDTQYF. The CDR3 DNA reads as TGCGCCAGCAGCTTGGTCGCGGGGCTTAACACAGATACGCAGTATTTT.

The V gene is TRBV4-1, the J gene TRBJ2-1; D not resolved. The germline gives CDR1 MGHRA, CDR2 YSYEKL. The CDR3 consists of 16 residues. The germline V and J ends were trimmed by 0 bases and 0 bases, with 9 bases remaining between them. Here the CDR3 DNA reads TGCGCCAGCAGCCAAGATGAGTTTAGCTCCTACAATGAGCAGTTCTTC. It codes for CASSQDEFSSYNEQFF.

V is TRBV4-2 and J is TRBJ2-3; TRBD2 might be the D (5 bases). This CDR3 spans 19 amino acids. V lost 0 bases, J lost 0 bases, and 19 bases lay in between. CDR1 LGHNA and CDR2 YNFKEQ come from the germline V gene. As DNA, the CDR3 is TGTGCCAGCAGCCAAGATGACTACTTTTTCTCCACTAGCACAGATACGCAGTATTTT. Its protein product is CASSQDDYFFSTSTDTQYF.

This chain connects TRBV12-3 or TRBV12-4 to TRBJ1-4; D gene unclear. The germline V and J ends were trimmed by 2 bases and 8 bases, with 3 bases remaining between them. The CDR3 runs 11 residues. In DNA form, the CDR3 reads TGTGCCAGCAGTTTAAGAGAAAAACTGTTTTTT. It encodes CASSLREKLFF.

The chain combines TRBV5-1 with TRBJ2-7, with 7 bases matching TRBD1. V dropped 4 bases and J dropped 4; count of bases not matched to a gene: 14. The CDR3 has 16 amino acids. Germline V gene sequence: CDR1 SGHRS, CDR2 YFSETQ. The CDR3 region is CASSIMPGQQLYEQYF. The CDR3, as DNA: TGCGCCAGCAGCATAATGCCGGGACAGCAGCTTTACGAGCAGTACTTC.

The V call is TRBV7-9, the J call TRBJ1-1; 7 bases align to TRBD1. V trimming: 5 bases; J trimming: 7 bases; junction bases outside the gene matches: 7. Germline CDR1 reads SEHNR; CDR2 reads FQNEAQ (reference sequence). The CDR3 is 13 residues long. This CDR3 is CASSLRQGSEAFF. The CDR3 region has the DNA TGTGCCAGCAGCCTACGACAGGGCAGTGAAGCTTTCTTT.

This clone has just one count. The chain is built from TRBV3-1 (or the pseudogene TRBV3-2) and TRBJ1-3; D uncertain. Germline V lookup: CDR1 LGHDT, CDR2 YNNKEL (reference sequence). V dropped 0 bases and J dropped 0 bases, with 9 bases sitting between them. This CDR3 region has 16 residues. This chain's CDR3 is CASSQDWGYSGNTIYF. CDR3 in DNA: TGTGCCAGCAGCCAAGATTGGGGATACTCTGGAAACACCATATATTTT.

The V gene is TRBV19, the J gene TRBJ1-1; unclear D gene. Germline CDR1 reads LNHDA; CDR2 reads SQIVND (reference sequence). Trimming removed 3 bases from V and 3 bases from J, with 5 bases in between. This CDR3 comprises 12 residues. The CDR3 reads CASSMTYTEAFF. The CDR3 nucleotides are TGTGCCAGTAGTATGACGTACACTGAAGCTTTCTTT.

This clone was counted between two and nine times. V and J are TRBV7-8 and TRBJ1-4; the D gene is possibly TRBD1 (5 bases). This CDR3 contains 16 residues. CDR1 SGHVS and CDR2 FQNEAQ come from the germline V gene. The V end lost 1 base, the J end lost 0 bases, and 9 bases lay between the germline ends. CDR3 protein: CASSLDRTPTNEKLFF. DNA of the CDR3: TGTGCCAGCAGCTTAGACCGGACACCAACTAATGAAAAACTGTTTTTT. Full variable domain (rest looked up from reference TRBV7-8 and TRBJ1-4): GAGVSQSPRYKVAKRGQDVALRCDPISGHVSLFWYQQALGQGPEFLTYFQNEAQLDKSGLPSDRFFAERPEGSVSTLKIQRTQQEDSAVYLCASSLDRTPTNEKLFFGSGTQLSVL.